These T cell receptor beta chains were read from a single sample in a study of T cells after yellow fever vaccination. TCRdb re-called the 5' RACE reads through MiXCR, storing one row per CDR3 protein. The sample lists about 73,000 distinct CDR3 sequences, around 7.3% occurring once. This specimen was CD8+ T cells sorted from PBMCs, taken on the day of the yellow fever booster vaccination. These receptors all stem from a young man who received the YFV17D yellow fever vaccine. The CDR3 runs from the conserved cysteine through the conserved F or W. The D gene is left open where the match is weak. Clone size is not always given. Where it is, it says once, few, many or a class for expanded clones.

clone size | J gene | CDR3 length | D gene | V gene | CDR3 DNA | CDR3 protein
few | TRBJ2-3 | 15 | TRBD1 | TRBV6-1 | TGTGCCAGCCACCGGTACAGGGGGCCCACAGATACGCAGTATTTT | CASHRYRGPTDTQYF
NA | TRBJ2-3 | 18 | TRBD2 | TRBV27 | TGTGCCAGCAGTTTATCGATTTTACTAGCGGGACCCACAGATACGCAGTATTTT | CASSLSILLAGPTDTQYF
few | TRBJ2-3 | 14 | TRBD1 | TRBV27 | TGTGCCAGCAGTATAGGGGGCGCGACAGATACGCAGTATTTT | CASSIGGATDTQYF
few | TRBJ2-1 | 13 | TRBD2 | TRBV29-1 | TGCAGCGCTAGCGGGGGGACCAACAATGAGCAGTTCTTC | CSASGGTNNEQFF
many | TRBJ2-7 | 16 | NA | TRBV21-1 | TGTGCCAGCAGCAAACACCAACCCCGGGCACGGTACGAGCAGTACTTC | CASSKHQPRARYEQYF
few | TRBJ2-7 | 15 | TRBD2 | TRBV7-2 | TGTGCCAGCAGCTTTGGCGGGGGGGGGCTCTACGAGCAGTACTTC | CASSFGGGGLYEQYF
NA | TRBJ2-5 | 15 | NA | TRBV6-5 | TGTGCCAGCAGTTTAAGTAGCGGAGCACAAGAGACCCAGTACTTC | CASSLSSGAQETQYF
many | TRBJ2-2 | 16 | NA | TRBV7-9 | TGTGCCAGCAGCTCACCGGACAGTTCGAACACCGGGGAGCTGTTTTTT | CASSSPDSSNTGELFF
few | TRBJ2-2 | 14 | NA | TRBV7-8 | TGTGCCAGCAGCCCCGGGTGGGGGCCCGGGGAGCTGTTTTTT | CASSPGWGPGELFF
few | TRBJ2-7 | 15 | TRBD2 | TRBV10-3 | TGTGCCATCAGTGGTGGGGGGGGGTATTCCTACGAGCAGTACTTC | CAISGGGGYSYEQYF